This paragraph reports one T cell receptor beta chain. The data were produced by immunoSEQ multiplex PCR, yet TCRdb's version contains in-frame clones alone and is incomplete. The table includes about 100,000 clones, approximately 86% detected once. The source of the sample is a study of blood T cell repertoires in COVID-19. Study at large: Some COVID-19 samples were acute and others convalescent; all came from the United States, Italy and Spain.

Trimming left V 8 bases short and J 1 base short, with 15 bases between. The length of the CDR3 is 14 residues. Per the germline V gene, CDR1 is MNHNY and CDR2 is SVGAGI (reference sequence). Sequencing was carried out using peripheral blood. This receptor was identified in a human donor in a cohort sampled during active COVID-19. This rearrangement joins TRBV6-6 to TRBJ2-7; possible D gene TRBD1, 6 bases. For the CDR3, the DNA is TGTGCCAGCCAACAGGGAACCACGTCCTACGAGCAGTACTTC. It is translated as CASQQGTTSYEQYF.